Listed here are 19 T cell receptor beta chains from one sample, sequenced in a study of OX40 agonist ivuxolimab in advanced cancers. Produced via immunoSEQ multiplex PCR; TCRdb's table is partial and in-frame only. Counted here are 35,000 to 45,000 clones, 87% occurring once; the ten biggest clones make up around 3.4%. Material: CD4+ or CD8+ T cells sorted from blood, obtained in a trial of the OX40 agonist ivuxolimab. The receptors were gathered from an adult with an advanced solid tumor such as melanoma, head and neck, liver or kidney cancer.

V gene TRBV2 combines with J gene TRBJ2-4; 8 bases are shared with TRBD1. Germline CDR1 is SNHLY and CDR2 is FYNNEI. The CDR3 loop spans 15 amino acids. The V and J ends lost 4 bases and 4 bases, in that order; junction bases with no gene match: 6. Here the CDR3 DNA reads TGTGCCAGCAGTGGAACAGGGGGATCTAAAAACATTCAGTACTTC. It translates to CASSGTGGSKNIQYF.

The CDR3 DNA reads as TGTGCCACCAGCAGAGCCGGGACAGGGGTTGTGGAGCAGTACTTC. It translates to CATSRAGTGVVEQYF. J is TRBJ2-7 and V is TRBV15; 10 bases line up with TRBD1. The CDR3 covers 15 residues. Germline CDR1 is LNHNV and CDR2 is YYDKDF (reference sequence). V was clipped by 1 base and J by 7 bases; unmatched bases: 7.

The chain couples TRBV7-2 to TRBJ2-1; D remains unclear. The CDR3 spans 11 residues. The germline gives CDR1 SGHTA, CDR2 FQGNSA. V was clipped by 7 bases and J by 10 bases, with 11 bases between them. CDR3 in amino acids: CASNLLGEQFF. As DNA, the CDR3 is TGTGCCAGCAATCTCTTGGGGGAGCAGTTCTTC.

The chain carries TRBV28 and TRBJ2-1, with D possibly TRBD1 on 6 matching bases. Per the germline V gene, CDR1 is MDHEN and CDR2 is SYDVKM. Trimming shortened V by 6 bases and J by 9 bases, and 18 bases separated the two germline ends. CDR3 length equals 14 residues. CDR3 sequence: CASSKGDIRSEQFF. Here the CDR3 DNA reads TGTGCCAGCAGCAAAGGGGACATACGGAGTGAGCAGTTCTTC.

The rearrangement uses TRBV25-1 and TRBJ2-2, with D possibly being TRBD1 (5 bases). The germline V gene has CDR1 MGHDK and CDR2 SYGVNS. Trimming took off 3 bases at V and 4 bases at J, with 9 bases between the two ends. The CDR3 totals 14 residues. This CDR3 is CASSDSTATGELFF. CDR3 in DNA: TGTGCCAGCAGTGACTCGACAGCCACCGGGGAGCTGTTTTTT.

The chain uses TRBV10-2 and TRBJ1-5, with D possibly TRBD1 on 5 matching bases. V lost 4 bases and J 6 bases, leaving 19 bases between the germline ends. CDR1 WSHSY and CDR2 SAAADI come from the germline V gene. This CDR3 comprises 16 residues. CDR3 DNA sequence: TGCGCCAGCAGTGTCTTCTTGGGGAGGGGAGGTCAGCCCCAGCATTTT. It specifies CASSVFLGRGGQPQHF.

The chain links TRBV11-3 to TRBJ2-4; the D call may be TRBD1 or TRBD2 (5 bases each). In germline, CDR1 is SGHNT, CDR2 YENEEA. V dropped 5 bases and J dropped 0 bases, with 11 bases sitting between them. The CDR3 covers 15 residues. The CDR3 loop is CASSTRDVAKNIQYF. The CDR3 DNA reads TGTGCCAGCAGCACCCGGGACGTAGCCAAAAACATTCAGTACTTC. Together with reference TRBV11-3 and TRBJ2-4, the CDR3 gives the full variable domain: EAGVVQSPRYKIIEKKQPVAFWCNPISGHNTLYWYLQNLGQGPELLIRYENEEAVDDSQLPKDRFSAERLKGVDSTLKIQPAELGDSAVYLCASSTRDVAKNIQYFGAGTRLSVL.

The CDR3 DNA reads TGTGCCAGCAGCTACTCCTCTTTGCGTGGTATGGCGGGAGGAGAGACCCAGTACTTC. It specifies CASSYSSLRGMAGGETQYF. The chain links TRBV7-8 to TRBJ2-5, with 8 bases that match TRBD2. Trimming took 4 bases from V and 4 from J; bases not matched to a gene: 20. This CDR3 has 19 amino acids. Germline V gene lookup returns CDR1 SGHVS and CDR2 FQNEAQ.

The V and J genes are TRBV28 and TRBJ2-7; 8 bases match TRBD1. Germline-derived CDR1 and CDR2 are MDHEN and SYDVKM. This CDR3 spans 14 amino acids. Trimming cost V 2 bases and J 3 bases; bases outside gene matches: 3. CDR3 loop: CASSLRTGIYEQYF. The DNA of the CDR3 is TGTGCCAGCAGTTTACGGACAGGGATCTACGAGCAGTACTTC.

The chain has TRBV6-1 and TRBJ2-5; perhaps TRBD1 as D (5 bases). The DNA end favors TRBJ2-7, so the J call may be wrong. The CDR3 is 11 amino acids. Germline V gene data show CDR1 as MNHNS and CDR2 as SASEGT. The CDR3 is CASIKGYEQYF. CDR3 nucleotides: TGTGCCAGCATCAAGGGGTACGAGCAGTACTTC.

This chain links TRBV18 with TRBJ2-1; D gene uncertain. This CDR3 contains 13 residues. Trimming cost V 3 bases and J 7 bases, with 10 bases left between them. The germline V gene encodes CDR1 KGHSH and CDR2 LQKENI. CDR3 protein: CASSPSEINEQFF. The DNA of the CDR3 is TGTGCCAGCTCACCCTCGGAGATTAATGAGCAGTTCTTC.

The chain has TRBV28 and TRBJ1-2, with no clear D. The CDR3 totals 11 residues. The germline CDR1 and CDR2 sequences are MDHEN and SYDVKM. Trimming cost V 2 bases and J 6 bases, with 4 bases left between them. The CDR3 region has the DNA TGTGCCAGCAGTTTAGGGAATGGCTACACCTTC. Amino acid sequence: CASSLGNGYTF.

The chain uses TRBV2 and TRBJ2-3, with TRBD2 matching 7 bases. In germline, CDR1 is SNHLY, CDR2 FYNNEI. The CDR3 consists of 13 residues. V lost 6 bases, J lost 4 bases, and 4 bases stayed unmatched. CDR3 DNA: TGTGCCAGCAGCCTAGCGGAGTCAGATACGCAGTATTTT. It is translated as CASSLAESDTQYF.

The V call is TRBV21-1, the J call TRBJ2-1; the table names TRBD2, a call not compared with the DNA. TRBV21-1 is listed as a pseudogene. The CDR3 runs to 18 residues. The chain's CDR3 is CASSKAGKSGRAYNEQFF. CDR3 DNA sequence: TGTGCCAGCAGCAAAGCCGGAAAGAGCGGGAGGGCCTACAATGAGCAGTTCTTC.

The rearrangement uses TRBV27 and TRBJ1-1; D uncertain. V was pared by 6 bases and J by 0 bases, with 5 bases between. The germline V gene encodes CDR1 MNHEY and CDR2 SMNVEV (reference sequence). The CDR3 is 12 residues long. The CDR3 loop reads CASRKMNTEAFF. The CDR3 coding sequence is TGTGCCAGCAGAAAAATGAACACTGAAGCTTTCTTT.

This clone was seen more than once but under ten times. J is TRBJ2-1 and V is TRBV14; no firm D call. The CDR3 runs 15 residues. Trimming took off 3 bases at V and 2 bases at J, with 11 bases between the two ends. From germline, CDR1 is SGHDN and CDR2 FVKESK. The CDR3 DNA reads TGTGCCAGCAGCCAGAGGCCAGACCCCTACAATGAGCAGTTCTTC. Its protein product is CASSQRPDPYNEQFF. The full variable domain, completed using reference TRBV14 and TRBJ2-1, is EAGVTQFPSHSVIEKGQTVTLRCDPISGHDNLYWYRRVMGKEIKFLLHFVKESKQDESGMPNNRFLAERTGGTYSTLKVQPAELEDSGVYFCASSQRPDPYNEQFFGPGTRLTVL.

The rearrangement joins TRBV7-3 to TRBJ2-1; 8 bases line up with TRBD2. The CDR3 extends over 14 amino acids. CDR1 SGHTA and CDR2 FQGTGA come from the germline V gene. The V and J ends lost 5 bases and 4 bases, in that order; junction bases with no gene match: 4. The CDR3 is CASSPSGRYNEQFF. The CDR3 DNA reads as TGTGCCAGCAGCCCTAGCGGGCGTTACAATGAGCAGTTCTTC.

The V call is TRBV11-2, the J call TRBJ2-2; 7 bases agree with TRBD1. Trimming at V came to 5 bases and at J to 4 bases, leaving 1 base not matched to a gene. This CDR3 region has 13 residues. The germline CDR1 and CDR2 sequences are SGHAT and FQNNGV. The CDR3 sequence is CASSDRATGELFF. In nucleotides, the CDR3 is TGTGCCAGCAGCGACAGGGCCACCGGGGAGCTGTTTTTT.

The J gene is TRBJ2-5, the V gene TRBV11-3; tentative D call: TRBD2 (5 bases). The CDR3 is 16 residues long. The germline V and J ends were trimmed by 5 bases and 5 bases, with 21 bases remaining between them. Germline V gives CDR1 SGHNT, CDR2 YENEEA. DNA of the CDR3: TGTGCCAGCAGCAGTCGATTTATGGGAGAGCTCGAGACCCAGTACTTC. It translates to CASSSRFMGELETQYF.